This T cell receptor beta chain was found in a study of T cell responses to AZD1222 COVID-19 vaccine. The ends were cut back, 4 bases at V and 6 bases at J, with 9 bases in the middle. The CDR3 contains 13 residues. In its sample, this clone was seen a few times. Its specificity is not known. Overall study findings and caveats: Samples come after the peak T cell response, not at day 14.

Method: immunoSEQ multiplex PCR; TCRdb's copy keeps in-frame clones and lacks some. The data show 90,000 to 100,000 clones, with around 85% seen just once and 12% to 15% held by the top ten. The sequencing here drew on peripheral blood, taken 28 days after the second AZD1222 dose. The chain has TRBV12-3 or TRBV12-4 and TRBJ2-2, with D possibly being TRBD2 (5 bases). This TCR was sampled from an adult who received the AZD1222 COVID-19 vaccine. The CDR3 here is CASSSPGSGELFF. The DNA for the CDR3 is TGTGCCAGCAGTTCCCCGGGATCCGGGGAGCTGTTTTTT.